These T cell receptor beta chains were read from a single sample in a study of blood T cell repertoires in COVID-19. Data came from immunoSEQ multiplex PCR; TCRdb stores just in-frame clones and leaves some out. The data show some 99,000 clones, about 90% seen once. Sequenced sample: peripheral blood. All receptors come from a man between 65 and 85 years old with acute or convalescent COVID-19. Both conserved end residues are part of each CDR3. The D gene is left open where the match is weak. Clone size is not always given. Where it is, it says once, few, many or a class for expanded clones.

V	D	size	J	CDR3	DNA
TRBV7-9	TRBD1	-	TRBJ1-2	CASSRGQGYGYTF	TGTGCCAGCAGCCGGGGACAGGGATATGGCTACACCTTC
TRBV7-8	TRBD2	-	TRBJ2-5	CASSFSGGTQETQYF	TGTGCCAGCAGCTTTAGCGGGGGGACACAAGAGACCCAGTACTTC
TRBV18	-	-	TRBJ1-3	CASSPLQGPSSGNTIYF	TGTGCCAGCTCACCACTACAGGGCCCGAGCTCTGGAAACACCATATATTTT
TRBV28	TRBD1	once	TRBJ2-2	CASRQGAGGELFF	TGTGCCAGCAGACAGGGGGCGGGCGGGGAGCTGTTTTTT
TRBV18	TRBD1	-	TRBJ2-6	CASSPRTGGAGANVLTF	TGTGCCAGCTCACCACGGACAGGGGGCGCCGGGGCCAACGTCCTGACTTTC
TRBV9	-	-	TRBJ1-4	CASSTPQGTTNEKLFF	TGTGCCAGCAGCACCCCACAGGGAACAACTAATGAAAAACTGTTTTTT
TRBV28	TRBD1	-	TRBJ2-5	CASSLIGQGAGRKTQYF	TGTGCCAGCAGTTTAATCGGTCAGGGGGCAGGTAGAAAGACCCAGTACTTC
TRBV5-1	TRBD1	-	TRBJ2-2	CASSLAAGQGSTTGELFF	TGCGCCAGCAGCTTGGCCGCGGGACAGGGGTCAACCACCGGGGAGCTGTTTTTT
TRBV5-5	-	-	TRBJ1-1	CASSLSGGENTEAFF	TGTGCCAGCAGCTTGTCTGGGGGCGAGAACACTGAAGCTTTCTTT
TRBV15	-	-	TRBJ2-3	CASGRRGRDTQYF	TGTGCATCGGGAAGGCGGGGTCGCGATACGCAGTATTTT
TRBV7-9	-	-	TRBJ2-1	CASSFGGGSLSEQFF	TGTGCCAGCAGCTTCGGCGGGGGCTCCCTTTCGGAGCAGTTCTTC
TRBV3-1/TRBV3-2	-	once	TRBJ1-2	CASSRGGPGRRMGGYTF	TGTGCCAGCAGCCGCGGGGGCCCTGGACGTCGGATGGGGGGCTACACCTTC
TRBV20-1	-	-	TRBJ1-5	CSASSGVNQPQHF	TGCAGTGCTAGTTCAGGGGTCAATCAGCCCCAGCATTTT
TRBV18	-	-	TRBJ2-2	CASSLQQGTGELFF	TGTGCCAGCTCGCTACAACAGGGAACCGGGGAGCTGTTTTTT
TRBV7-9	TRBD2	-	TRBJ2-5	CASSPGGGETQYF	TGTGCCAGCAGCCCCGGGGGGGGCGAGACCCAGTACTTC
TRBV2	-	-	TRBJ1-2	CASSVIGDINYTF	TGTGCCAGCAGTGTGATAGGGGATATTAACTACACCTTC
TRBV6-5	TRBD1	once	TRBJ1-2	CASSSGTGINYGYTF	TGTGCCAGCAGTTCAGGGACAGGGATTAACTATGGCTACACCTTC
TRBV5-1	-	-	TRBJ2-2	CASNSGGRNTGELFF	TGCGCCAGCAACTCCGGAGGCCGGAACACCGGGGAGCTGTTTTTT
TRBV7-7	-	-	TRBJ2-2	CASSLAAGATGELFF	TGTGCTAGCAGCTTAGCGGCAGGGGCCACCGGGGAGCTGTTTTTT
TRBV28	-	-	TRBJ1-5	CASSSWGAGESNQPQHF	TGTGCCAGCAGTTCATGGGGGGCAGGGGAAAGCAATCAGCCCCAGCATTTT
TRBV10-3	-	-	TRBJ2-3	CATKQESTDTQYF	TGTGCCACAAAACAGGAAAGCACAGATACGCAGTATTTT
TRBV11-3	TRBD1	-	TRBJ2-1	CASSSGQGPYNEQFF	TGTGCCAGCAGCTCGGGACAGGGACCTTACAATGAGCAGTTCTTC
TRBV19	-	once	TRBJ2-2	CASSKFRDTGELFF	TGTGCCAGTAGTAAGTTCAGGGACACCGGGGAGCTGTTTTTT
TRBV5-1	-	-	TRBJ1-6	CASSLTASGLTNSPLHF	TGCGCCAGCAGCTTGACGGCTTCGGGACTCACGAATTCACCCCTCCACTTT
TRBV5-4	-	-	TRBJ1-2	CASSLLGVDYGYTF	TGTGCCAGCAGCTTGTTAGGGGTTGACTATGGCTACACCTTC
TRBV18	-	-	TRBJ1-3	CASSPPNLRRSGNTIYF	TGTGCCAGCTCACCACCGAACCTCAGGCGCTCTGGAAACACCATATATTTT
TRBV27	-	-	TRBJ2-6	CASSLGLGSGANVLTF	TGTGCCAGCAGTTTGGGACTGGGCTCTGGGGCCAACGTCCTGACTTTC
TRBV4-1	-	-	TRBJ1-1	CASSQDGQGPNTEAFF	TGCGCCAGCAGCCAAGATGGGCAGGGTCCGAACACTGAAGCTTTCTTT
TRBV14	TRBD2	-	TRBJ2-7	CASSPTLLASYEQYF	TGTGCCAGCAGCCCGACCCTACTAGCGAGCTACGAGCAGTACTTC
TRBV19	-	-	TRBJ1-5	CASSISSNQPQHF	TGTGCCAGTAGTATATCAAGCAATCAGCCCCAGCATTTT
TRBV19	-	-	TRBJ2-5	CASSSGGWQETQYF	TGTGCCAGTAGTAGTGGGGGGTGGCAAGAGACCCAGTACTTC
TRBV19	-	-	TRBJ1-1	CASRGGATEYNTEAFF	TGTGCCAGTAGGGGCGGGGCCACGGAATATAACACTGAAGCTTTCTTT
TRBV6-5	TRBD1	-	TRBJ1-1	CASGQTGRSTEAFF	TGTGCCAGCGGACAGACAGGGCGGAGCACTGAAGCTTTCTTT
TRBV5-4	-	-	TRBJ2-2	CASSLGTVNTGELFF	TGTGCCAGCAGCTTGGGGACAGTGAACACCGGGGAGCTGTTTTTT
TRBV11-2	-	-	TRBJ1-4	CASSLGPSGAGKLFF	TGTGCCAGCAGCTTAGGCCCTTCGGGAGCGGGAAAACTGTTTTTT
TRBV7-9	TRBD1	-	TRBJ1-2	CASSSGQSNYGYTF	TGTGCCAGCAGCTCGGGACAGAGTAACTATGGCTACACCTTC
TRBV6-1	-	-	TRBJ2-5	CASSEWDRGTSQKETQYF	TGTGCCAGCAGTGAATGGGACAGAGGGACTTCGCAAAAAGAGACCCAGTACTTC
TRBV27	TRBD1	-	TRBJ1-5	CASKAGGTGGWRNQPQHF	TGTGCCAGCAAAGCGGGGGGGACAGGGGGCTGGCGCAATCAGCCCCAGCATTTT
TRBV28	TRBD2	-	TRBJ2-3	CASSQLAGGVDTQYF	TGTGCCAGCAGCCAACTAGCGGGGGGGGTAGATACGCAGTATTTT
TRBV7-9	-	-	TRBJ1-5	CASSLGDQPQHF	TGTGCCAGCAGCTTAGGAGATCAGCCCCAGCATTTT